This T cell receptor beta chain came from a study of metastatic and nonmetastatic thyroid tumors. Study at large: Where malignant and benign thyroid patients were concerned, repertoires were compared across blood and tumor or nodule tissue. Findings and limits, study-wide: In both blood and tumor samples, TCR beta diversity was reported significantly higher for malignant than benign nodules.

Deletions cut 4 bases from V and 1 base from J, with 6 bases between. Germline V gives CDR1 SGHNT, CDR2 YYREEE (reference sequence). This CDR3 has 13 amino acids. No patient received treatment before thyroid surgery. In the original analysis: Between-group CDR3 differences, defined by clinicopathological status, yielded a distant-metastasis classifier for papillary thyroid cancer. From the PCR reads, TCRdb re-called clones with MiXCR. The V and J calls shown here were made by TCRdb, not taken from the authors' results. Of some 6,600 clones detected, roughly a third appear once; the ten largest clones hold 10% to 15%. Worth noting for this clone: No antigen is known for it.

This chain connects TRBV5-4 to TRBJ2-1; D call uncertain. This TCR came from a female donor with papillary thyroid cancer or a benign thyroid nodule (not recorded which). Some clones in this sample may be carry-over from other donors' samples. The sample consisted of adjacent normal tissue. The DNA for the CDR3 is TGTGCCAGCAGCCCTAGTTCCTACAATGAGCAGTTCTTC. It specifies CASSPSSYNEQFF.